These T cell receptor beta chains were read from a single sample in a study of T cells after posttransplantation cyclophosphamide. Data came from immunoSEQ multiplex PCR; TCRdb stores just in-frame clones and leaves some out. The table includes about 9,800 clones, around 90% detected once. Sequenced here: PBMCs, sampled about 430 days after allogeneic stem cell transplant with calcineurin inhibitor and methotrexate. Every receptor here comes from a male patient aged 45-60 years who received an allogeneic stem cell transplant from an unrelated donor, was CMV-positive, and had chronic GVHD only. Some T cells may be graft donor cells. The CDR3 runs from the conserved cysteine through the conserved F or W. The order of the fields is clone size, D gene, J gene, V gene, CDR3 DNA, CDR3 protein. A D gene is named only where the DNA matches it firmly. A clone size is listed for some rows: how often the clone was seen (once, few, many), or a class if it is expanded.

abundance: .
d_gene: TRBD2
j_gene: TRBJ2-7
v_gene: TRBV7-3
CDR3nt: TGTGCCAGCAGCCTAGCGGGAGGCTTGTCCGAGCAGTACTTC
CDR3aa: CASSLAGGLSEQYF

abundance: .
d_gene: .
j_gene: TRBJ2-1
v_gene: TRBV19
CDR3nt: TGTGCCAGTAGTATAGGAATTCGGAGCATAGGATACAATGAGCAGTTCTTC
CDR3aa: CASSIGIRSIGYNEQFF

abundance: .
d_gene: TRBD1
j_gene: TRBJ2-3
v_gene: TRBV9
CDR3nt: TGTGCCAGCAGCCTAACAGGGGTCTTTCCCGATACGCAGTATTTT
CDR3aa: CASSLTGVFPDTQYF

abundance: .
d_gene: TRBD1
j_gene: TRBJ2-5
v_gene: TRBV11-2
CDR3nt: TGTGCCAGCGGGGGACAGTCTCAAGAGACCCAGTACTTC
CDR3aa: CASGGQSQETQYF

abundance: .
d_gene: .
j_gene: TRBJ2-2
v_gene: TRBV5-1
CDR3nt: TGCGCCAGCAGCTTGGACACCTGGGCGCTCGCCACCGGGGAGCTGTTTTTT
CDR3aa: CASSLDTWALATGELFF

abundance: few
d_gene: .
j_gene: TRBJ1-6
v_gene: TRBV5-1
CDR3nt: TGCGCCAGCAGCTTGGACCCCCAGGGTCGAGCCGTAAATTCACCCCTCCACTTT
CDR3aa: CASSLDPQGRAVNSPLHF

abundance: .
d_gene: .
j_gene: TRBJ1-6
v_gene: TRBV27
CDR3nt: TGTGCCAGCAGTTTATCCGGGCAGGGAGGTTCACCCCTCCACTTT
CDR3aa: CASSLSGQGGSPLHF

abundance: few
d_gene: TRBD1
j_gene: TRBJ1-2
v_gene: TRBV19
CDR3nt: TGTGCCAGTAGCTCCTTTCAGGGGGCAGATGGCTACACCTTC
CDR3aa: CASSSFQGADGYTF

abundance: .
d_gene: .
j_gene: TRBJ1-5
v_gene: TRBV9
CDR3nt: TGTGCCAGCAGCACAACAGGGAGCAATCAGCCCCAGCATTTT
CDR3aa: CASSTTGSNQPQHF

abundance: .
d_gene: TRBD2
j_gene: TRBJ2-2
v_gene: TRBV4-1
CDR3nt: TGCGCGTCCCGGGGGGGCCCGAACACCGGGGAGCTGTTTTTT
CDR3aa: CASRGGPNTGELFF

abundance: once
d_gene: .
j_gene: TRBJ2-2
v_gene: TRBV9
CDR3nt: TGTGCCAGCAGCGACAATGAGTTCAGGGGGGAGGACACCGGGGAGCTGTTTTTT
CDR3aa: CASSDNEFRGEDTGELFF

abundance: .
d_gene: .
j_gene: TRBJ2-7
v_gene: TRBV29-1
CDR3nt: TGCAGCGTTCCTCATGGGAATATAGCGGACGAGCAGTACTTC
CDR3aa: CSVPHGNIADEQYF

abundance: .
d_gene: TRBD1
j_gene: TRBJ1-1
v_gene: TRBV29-1
CDR3nt: TGCAGCCCTCTCGGGACAGGGGGGGAAGCTTTCTTT
CDR3aa: CSPLGTGGEAFF

abundance: .
d_gene: .
j_gene: TRBJ2-3
v_gene: TRBV7-2
CDR3nt: TGTGCCAGCAGCCTGATGAGGGATACGCAGTATTTT
CDR3aa: CASSLMRDTQYF

abundance: .
d_gene: TRBD2
j_gene: TRBJ2-1
v_gene: TRBV9
CDR3nt: TGTGCCAGCACCGCGCGGCTAGCGGGAGGGTACAATGAGCAGTTCTTC
CDR3aa: CASTARLAGGYNEQFF

abundance: .
d_gene: TRBD1
j_gene: TRBJ1-2
v_gene: TRBV7-2
CDR3nt: TGTGCCAGCAGCCTGGACAGGGGGCAGGGCTACACCTTC
CDR3aa: CASSLDRGQGYTF

abundance: .
d_gene: .
j_gene: TRBJ2-7
v_gene: TRBV11-3
CDR3nt: TGTGCCAGCAGCTCGGGGGGACATTACGAGCAGTACTTC
CDR3aa: CASSSGGHYEQYF

abundance: .
d_gene: .
j_gene: TRBJ2-6
v_gene: TRBV6-6
CDR3nt: TGTGCCAGCAGTTACGAGTCTGGGAGAGGGGCCAACGTCCTGACTTTC
CDR3aa: CASSYESGRGANVLTF

abundance: few
d_gene: .
j_gene: TRBJ1-2
v_gene: TRBV10-2
CDR3nt: TGCGCCGGACCCCTTGACAGGCCTTATGGCTACACCTTC
CDR3aa: CAGPLDRPYGYTF

abundance: .
d_gene: .
j_gene: TRBJ2-4
v_gene: TRBV5-6
CDR3nt: TGTGCCAGCAGCTTGTCCAAGCGCAAAAACATTCAGTACTTC
CDR3aa: CASSLSKRKNIQYF

abundance: once
d_gene: .
j_gene: TRBJ2-7
v_gene: TRBV19
CDR3nt: TGTGCCAGTAGTACCAGCCAGGGGTGGGGGTACGAGCAGTACTTC
CDR3aa: CASSTSQGWGYEQYF

abundance: few
d_gene: TRBD1
j_gene: TRBJ1-5
v_gene: TRBV28
CDR3nt: TGTGCCAGCAGCCCCGGGACAGCGACCAATCAGCCCCAGCATTTT
CDR3aa: CASSPGTATNQPQHF

abundance: .
d_gene: .
j_gene: TRBJ1-3
v_gene: TRBV28
CDR3nt: TGTGCCAGCAGACTAAGACAGAGCTCTGGAAACACCATATACTTT
CDR3aa: CASRLRQSSGNTIYF

abundance: .
d_gene: .
j_gene: TRBJ2-1
v_gene: TRBV9
CDR3nt: TGTGCCAGCAGCGCCGGACTTAGCTCCTACAATGAGCAGTTCTTC
CDR3aa: CASSAGLSSYNEQFF

abundance: .
d_gene: TRBD2
j_gene: TRBJ2-3
v_gene: TRBV7-2
CDR3nt: TGTGCCAGCAGCTTAGTCGGGGGGGCTAGAGATACGCAGTATTTT
CDR3aa: CASSLVGGARDTQYF

abundance: .
d_gene: .
j_gene: TRBJ2-7
v_gene: TRBV2
CDR3nt: TGTGCCAGCAGGCAGTCTCCGGAGCAGTACTTC
CDR3aa: CASRQSPEQYF

abundance: .
d_gene: .
j_gene: TRBJ2-5
v_gene: TRBV7-9
CDR3nt: TGTGCCAGCAGCAAGACTGAGACCCAGTACTTC
CDR3aa: CASSKTETQYF

abundance: .
d_gene: .
j_gene: TRBJ1-5
v_gene: TRBV7-9
CDR3nt: TGTGCCAGCAGCTTAGAGTATGGAGGAGGGGATCAGCCCCAGCATTTT
CDR3aa: CASSLEYGGGDQPQHF

abundance: .
d_gene: .
j_gene: TRBJ1-2
v_gene: TRBV10-3
CDR3nt: TGTGCCATCAGTGAGTCGATCCAAGACAGGCTCCTATATGGCTACACCTTC
CDR3aa: CAISESIQDRLLYGYTF

abundance: once
d_gene: TRBD1
j_gene: TRBJ2-7
v_gene: TRBV5-1
CDR3nt: TGCGCCAGCAGCCCTGGGACAGCGAATCCCTACGAGCAGTACTTC
CDR3aa: CASSPGTANPYEQYF

abundance: few
d_gene: .
j_gene: TRBJ1-5
v_gene: TRBV7-9
CDR3nt: TGTGCCAGCAGCCCGGGAGGCCAGCCCCAGCATTTT
CDR3aa: CASSPGGQPQHF